These T cell receptor beta chains were read from a single sample in a study of regulatory T cells in long-lasting Graves disease. Via MiXCR, TCRdb re-called the multiplex PCR reads, giving one row per CDR3 protein. The profile shows about 660,000 distinct CDR3 sequences, about 32% of them singletons. Sequences were derived from peripheral blood mononuclear cells (PBMCs), sampled when the disease was refractory, from a patient treated with antithyroid drugs. Receptors originate from a female donor with Graves disease. CDR3s include the opening cysteine and the closing phenylalanine or tryptophan. The D gene is left open where the match is weak. Some rows have no size entry. The others give once, few or many, or a class for an expanded clone.

>.|TRBJ1-1|TRBV5-5|TRBD1
TGTGCCAGCAGCTGGAACAACAGGGGGACTGAAGCTTTCTTT
CASSWNNRGTEAFF
>.|TRBJ2-1|TRBV5-1|TRBD2
TGCGCCAGCAGCGTCTCTAGCGGCTACAATGAGCAGTTCTTC
CASSVSSGYNEQFF
>.|TRBJ2-7|TRBV5-4|TRBD2
TGTGCCAGCAGCTTGACTAGCGGGAGTGGGGTCTACGAGCAGTACTTC
CASSLTSGSGVYEQYF
>many|TRBJ1-5|TRBV28|.
TGTGCCAGCAGTTTGCAAGGGGTTGGAGTAGTTGGCAATCAGCCCCAGCATTTT
CASSLQGVGVVGNQPQHF
>.|TRBJ1-4|TRBV20-1|TRBD1
TGCAGTGCTAGAGTACAGGGGAATGAAAAACTGTTTTTT
CSARVQGNEKLFF
>few|TRBJ2-7|TRBV5-1|TRBD1
TGCGCCAGCAGCTTGGCGACAGGGGGTTGGAACGAGCAGTACTTC
CASSLATGGWNEQYF
>.|TRBJ2-5|TRBV11-1|.
TGTGCCAGCAGCGGTAGGGTTGGCGGGCACCAAGAGACCCAGTACTTC
CASSGRVGGHQETQYF
>few|TRBJ1-1|TRBV6-5|TRBD1
TGTGCCAGCAGTTCCCAACTCACAGGGGCGGCTGAAGCTTTCTTT
CASSSQLTGAAEAFF
>.|TRBJ2-5|TRBV7-6|.
TGTGCCAGCAGCTTATTAGGGGGACAAGGGGGTTCCCAGTACTTC
CASSLLGGQGGSQYF
>few|TRBJ1-1|TRBV7-9|.
TGTGCCAGCAGGTCAGGGGATCTGAACACTGAAGCTTTCTTT
CASRSGDLNTEAFF
>few|TRBJ1-2|TRBV19|.
TGTGCCAGTAGTGCCAGGGGCGGCTATGGCTACACCTTC
CASSARGGYGYTF
>many|TRBJ2-7|TRBV7-9|TRBD1
TGTGCCAGCAGCCTAGCCGGGACAGGGGTATACGAGCAGTACTTC
CASSLAGTGVYEQYF
>many|TRBJ1-1|TRBV28|.
TGTGCCAGCAGCCCCTACAGGGTTCCATACACTGAAGCTTTCTTT
CASSPYRVPYTEAFF
>.|TRBJ2-1|TRBV12-3/TRBV12-4|TRBD2
TGTGCCAGCAGTTTTGTTTTACGGAGATGGGAGGTAGCGGGGAACAATGAGCAGTTCTTC
CASSFVLRRWEVAGNNEQFF
>.|TRBJ2-1|TRBV6-2/TRBV6-3|TRBD2
TGTGCCAGCAGTTACATTCGGGGCGGGAGGGGGAATGAGCAGTTCTTC
CASSYIRGGRGNEQFF
>few|TRBJ1-1|TRBV20-1|.
TGCAGTGCTAGAGATCCGCCCCGGGAAGCTTTCTTT
CSARDPPREAFF
>.|TRBJ2-7|TRBV19|TRBD1
TGTGCCAGTAGTACCGTTGGACAGGGGGCCCACGAGCAGTACTTC
CASSTVGQGAHEQYF
>.|TRBJ2-5|TRBV20-1|TRBD1
TGCAGTGCTAGAGATGGGGACAGGGTTTTAGAGACCCAGTACTTC
CSARDGDRVLETQYF
>.|TRBJ2-2|TRBV5-1|.
TGCGCCAGCAGCAAGGGAGGCTCAGCGAACACCGGGGAGCTGTTTTTT
CASSKGGSANTGELFF
>.|TRBJ2-6|TRBV6-5|.
TGTGCCAGCAGTTACTCGGGGGGGCGGGCCAACGTCCTGACTTTC
CASSYSGGRANVLTF
>few|TRBJ2-2|TRBV5-6|.
TGTGCCAGCAGCTTGTTGAGGGTAACCGGGGAGCTGTTTTTT
CASSLLRVTGELFF
>few|TRBJ1-5|TRBV13|.
TGTGCCAGCAGCTTACGGGGGACTGCTTATCAGCCCCAGCATTTT
CASSLRGTAYQPQHF
>.|TRBJ1-5|TRBV19|.
TGTGCCAGTACCGAAGGAGGCAACAATCAGCCCCAGCATTTT
CASTEGGNNQPQHF
>many|TRBJ1-1|TRBV2|.
TGTGCCAGCCCGCCTGGGCCGAACACTGAAGCTTTCTTT
CASPPGPNTEAFF
>.|TRBJ2-1|TRBV7-6|TRBD2
TGTGCCAGCAGCTTAGATAGGCCTAGCGGGAGGGCCTATAATGAGCAGTTCTTC
CASSLDRPSGRAYNEQFF
>.|TRBJ2-2|TRBV12-5|TRBD2
TGTGCTAGTGGTTTTAGACTAGCGGGAGTCGGGGAGCTGTTTTTT
CASGFRLAGVGELFF
>many|TRBJ1-2|TRBV20-1|.
TGCAGTGCTAGGGCGGGGCGGTATGGCTACACCTTC
CSARAGRYGYTF
>few|TRBJ2-7|TRBV2|TRBD2
TGTGCCAGCAGTGAGCCCCTGCTAGCGGGAGGTGGCGAGCAGTACTTC
CASSEPLLAGGGEQYF
>few|TRBJ2-7|TRBV28|TRBD1
TGTGCCAGCAGTCCGGGACAGGAAACCTACGAGCAGTACTTC
CASSPGQETYEQYF
>.|TRBJ1-1|TRBV29-1|.
TGCAGCGTTGACACGGACACTGAAGCTTTCTTT
CSVDTDTEAFF
>few|TRBJ1-2|TRBV19|TRBD1
TGTGCCTCGGGGGACAGGGGGCTTGGCTACACCTTC
CASGDRGLGYTF
>many|TRBJ2-5|TRBV20-1|.
TGCAGTGCTAGATCCACCGGGGGCAGAGAGACCCAGTACTTC
CSARSTGGRETQYF
>.|TRBJ2-7|TRBV7-9|.
TGTGCCAGCAGCGGCGGGACCCAATACGAGCAGTACTTC
CASSGGTQYEQYF
>.|TRBJ2-7|TRBV10-3|TRBD2
TGTGCCATCAGTGATCGACTAGCGGGAGGCTCCTACGAGCAGTACTTC
CAISDRLAGGSYEQYF
>few|TRBJ2-7|TRBV28|.
TGTGCCAGCAGTCCCCGGGGTAGCTTCTCCTACGAGCAGTACTTC
CASSPRGSFSYEQYF
>.|TRBJ2-7|TRBV6-2/TRBV6-3|.
TGTGCCAGCAGTGAAGGGTATTTGGCCTACGAGCAGTACTTC
CASSEGYLAYEQYF
>few|TRBJ1-5|TRBV20-1|TRBD1
TGCAGTGCTAGAGACCCAGACAGGGGGAGCAATCAGCCCCAGCATTTT
CSARDPDRGSNQPQHF
>.|TRBJ1-1|TRBV12-5|TRBD1
TGTGCTAGTGGTTTGGTAGTGTGGGGCGCAGGGGGGAACACTGAAGCTTTCTTT
CASGLVVWGAGGNTEAFF
>few|TRBJ2-4|TRBV11-2|.
TGTGCCAGCAGCTCAATAGCCAAAAACATTCAGTACTTC
CASSSIAKNIQYF
>many|TRBJ2-5|TRBV2|.
TGTGCCAGCAGTGATGCTAGACTCGAAGAGACCCAGTACTTC
CASSDARLEETQYF
>.|TRBJ2-7|TRBV7-6|TRBD2
TGTGCCAGCAGCTTAGCGGGAGGGCCGGGATACGAGCAGTACTTC
CASSLAGGPGYEQYF
>few|TRBJ2-7|TRBV6-1|.
TGTGCCAGCAGTGAAGGGTGGGGTTACGAGCAGTACTTC
CASSEGWGYEQYF
>.|TRBJ2-7|TRBV6-5|.
TGTGCCAGCAGTTACTCGGGCCTAGGTTCAGCCGGCGCCTACGAGCAGTACTTC
CASSYSGLGSAGAYEQYF
>.|TRBJ2-3|TRBV5-1|TRBD2
TGCGCCAGCAGCTTGAGCGGGAGGCCGTCCACAGATACGCAGTATTTT
CASSLSGRPSTDTQYF
>many|TRBJ1-2|TRBV7-2|TRBD1
TGTGCCAGCAGCTTAACAGGGGGCCCCTATGGCTACACCTTC
CASSLTGGPYGYTF